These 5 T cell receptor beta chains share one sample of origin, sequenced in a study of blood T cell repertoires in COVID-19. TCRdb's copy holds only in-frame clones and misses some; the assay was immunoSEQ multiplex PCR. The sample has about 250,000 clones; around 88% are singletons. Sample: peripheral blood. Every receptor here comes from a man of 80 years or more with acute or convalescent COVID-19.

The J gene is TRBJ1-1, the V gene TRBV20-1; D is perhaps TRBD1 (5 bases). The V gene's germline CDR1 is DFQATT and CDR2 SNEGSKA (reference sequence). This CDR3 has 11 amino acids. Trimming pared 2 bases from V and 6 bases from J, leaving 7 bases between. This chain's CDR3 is CSARQTAEAFF. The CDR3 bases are TGCAGTGCTAGACAGACAGCTGAAGCTTTCTTT.

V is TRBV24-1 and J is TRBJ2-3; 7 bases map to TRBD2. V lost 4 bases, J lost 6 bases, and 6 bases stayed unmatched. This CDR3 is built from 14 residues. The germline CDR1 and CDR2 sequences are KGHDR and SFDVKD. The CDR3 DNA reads TGTGCCACCAGTGACCCCCTGGGAGGGGATACGCAGTATTTT. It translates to CATSDPLGGDTQYF.

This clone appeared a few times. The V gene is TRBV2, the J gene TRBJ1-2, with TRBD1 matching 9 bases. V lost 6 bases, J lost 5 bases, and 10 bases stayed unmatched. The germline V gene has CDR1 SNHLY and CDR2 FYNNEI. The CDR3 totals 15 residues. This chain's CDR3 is CASRPPGQGFYGYTF. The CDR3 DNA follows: TGTGCCAGCAGGCCCCCGGGACAGGGTTTTTATGGCTACACCTTC.

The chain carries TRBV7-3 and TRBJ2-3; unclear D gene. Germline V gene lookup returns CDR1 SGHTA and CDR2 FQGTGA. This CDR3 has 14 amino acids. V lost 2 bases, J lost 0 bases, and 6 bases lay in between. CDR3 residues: CASSLGPSTDTQYF. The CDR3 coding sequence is TGTGCCAGCAGCTTAGGGCCTAGCACAGATACGCAGTATTTT.

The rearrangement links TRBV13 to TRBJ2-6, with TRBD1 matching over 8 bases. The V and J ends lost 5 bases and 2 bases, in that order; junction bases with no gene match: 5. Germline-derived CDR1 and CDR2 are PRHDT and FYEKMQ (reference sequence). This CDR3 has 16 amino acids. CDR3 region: CASSGRDRTGANVLTF. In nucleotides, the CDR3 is TGTGCCAGCAGCGGCCGGGACAGGACTGGGGCCAACGTCCTGACTTTC.